At least ten counts were recorded for the clone carrying this T cell receptor beta chain. What it recognizes is unknown. The sample is drawn from a study of response to subunit inactivated influenza vaccine. Regarding the study as a whole: After each seasonal influenza vaccination, few new T cells are recruited, the authors suggested.

V lost 1 base and J lost 7, with 16 bases in between. The germline gives CDR1 SEHNR, CDR2 FQNEAQ (reference sequence). The length of the CDR3 is 15 residues. Each CDR3 protein gets one entry after TCRdb re-called the RT-PCR reads with MiXCR. The data contain around 480,000 distinct CDR3 sequences, approximately 11% of them singletons. Sequencing was performed on PBMCs from blood, taken roughly 6 weeks after vaccination. The rearrangement links TRBV7-9 to TRBJ1-2; possible D gene TRBD1, 5 bases. This TCR was recovered from a man aged 45-65 years who received an inactivated influenza vaccine. CDR3 sequence: CASSLGVAGSLGYTF. CDR3 coding DNA: TGTGCCAGCAGCTTAGGCGTGGCAGGGTCCCTTGGCTACACCTTC.